This entry concerns a single T cell receptor (beta chain). The target antigen is unknown. The data stem from a study of T cell responses to AZD1222 COVID-19 vaccine. Whole-study findings and limits: Baseline seropositivity occurred in only six AZD1222 recipients. Most donors were white British, females outnumbered males, and clonal diversity was possibly underestimated.

The CDR3 has 17 residues. Germline trimming cut 7 bases from V and 2 bases from J; bases unmatched to any gene: 15. Germline values: CDR1 MNHEY, CDR2 SMNVEV (reference sequence). Only in-frame clones appear in the TCRdb table, and some are missing; sequencing was by immunoSEQ multiplex PCR. The sample shows around 120,000 clones, 75% to 95% of them seen only once. The material sequenced was peripheral blood, taken on day 0 of AZD1222 vaccination. The TCR sequence derives from an adult in good health. This chain connects TRBV27 to TRBJ2-3; 7 bases are a match to TRBD1. The CDR3, as DNA: TGTGCCAGCAAACTTTCCCCCGGGACAGCAATCACAGATACGCAGTATTTT. Encoded protein: CASKLSPGTAITDTQYF.